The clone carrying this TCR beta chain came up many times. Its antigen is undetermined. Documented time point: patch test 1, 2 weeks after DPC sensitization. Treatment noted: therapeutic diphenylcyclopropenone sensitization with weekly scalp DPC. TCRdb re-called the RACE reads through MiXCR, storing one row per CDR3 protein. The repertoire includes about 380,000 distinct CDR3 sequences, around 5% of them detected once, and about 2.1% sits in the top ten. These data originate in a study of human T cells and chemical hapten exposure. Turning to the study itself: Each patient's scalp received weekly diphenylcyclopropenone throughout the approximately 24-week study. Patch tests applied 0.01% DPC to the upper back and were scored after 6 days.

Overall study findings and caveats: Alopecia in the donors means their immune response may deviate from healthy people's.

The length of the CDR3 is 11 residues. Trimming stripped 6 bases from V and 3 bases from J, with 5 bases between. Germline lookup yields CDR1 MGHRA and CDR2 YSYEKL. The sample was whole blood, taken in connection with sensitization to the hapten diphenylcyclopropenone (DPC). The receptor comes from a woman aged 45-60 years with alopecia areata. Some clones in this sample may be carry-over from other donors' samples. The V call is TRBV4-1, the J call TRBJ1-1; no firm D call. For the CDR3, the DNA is TGCGCCAGCAGGGCGGACACTGAAGCTTTCTTT. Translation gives CASRADTEAFF.